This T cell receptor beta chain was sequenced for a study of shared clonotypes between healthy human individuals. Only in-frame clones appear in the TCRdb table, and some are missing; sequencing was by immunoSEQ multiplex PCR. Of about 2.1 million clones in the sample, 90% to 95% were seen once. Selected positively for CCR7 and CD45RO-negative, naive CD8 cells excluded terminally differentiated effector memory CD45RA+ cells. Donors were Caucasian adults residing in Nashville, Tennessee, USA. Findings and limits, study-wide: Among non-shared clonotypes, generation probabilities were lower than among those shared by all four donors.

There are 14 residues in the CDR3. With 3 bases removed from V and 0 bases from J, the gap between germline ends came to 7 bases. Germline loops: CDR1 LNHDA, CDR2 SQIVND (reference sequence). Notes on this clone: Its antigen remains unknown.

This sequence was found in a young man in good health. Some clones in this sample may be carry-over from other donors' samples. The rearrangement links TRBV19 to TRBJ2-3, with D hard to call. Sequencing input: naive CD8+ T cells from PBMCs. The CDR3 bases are TGTGCCAGTAGTATTTTACCCAGCACAGATACGCAGTATTTT. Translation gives CASSILPSTDTQYF.